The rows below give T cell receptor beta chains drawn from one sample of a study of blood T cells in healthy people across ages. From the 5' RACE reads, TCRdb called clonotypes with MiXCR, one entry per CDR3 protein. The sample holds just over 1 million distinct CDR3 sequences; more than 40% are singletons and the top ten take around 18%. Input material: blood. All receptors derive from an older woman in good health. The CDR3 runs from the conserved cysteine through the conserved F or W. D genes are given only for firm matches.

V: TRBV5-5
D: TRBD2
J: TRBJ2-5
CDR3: CASSNLAGGETQYF

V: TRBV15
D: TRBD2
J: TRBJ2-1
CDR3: CATGTSGRAGRNNEQFF

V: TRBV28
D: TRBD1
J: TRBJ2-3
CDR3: CASSPQTIMTGVSTDTQYF

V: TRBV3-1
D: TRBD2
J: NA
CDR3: CASSPTGTSEQYF

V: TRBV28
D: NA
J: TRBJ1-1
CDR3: CASSPQPTSTAFF

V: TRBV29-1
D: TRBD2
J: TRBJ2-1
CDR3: CSVDPRFGLAGNNEQFF

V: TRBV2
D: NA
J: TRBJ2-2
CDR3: CASREHSITGELFF

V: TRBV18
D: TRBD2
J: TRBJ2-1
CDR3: CASSPDPGGTSGRHYNEQFF

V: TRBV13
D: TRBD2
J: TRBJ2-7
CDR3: CASSAQLAAEQYF

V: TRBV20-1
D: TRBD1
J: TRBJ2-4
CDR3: CSARMDREAKNIQYF

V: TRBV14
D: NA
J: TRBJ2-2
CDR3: CASSQARTTGELFF

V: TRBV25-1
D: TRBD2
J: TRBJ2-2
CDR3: CASSRGLAGGPRTGELFF

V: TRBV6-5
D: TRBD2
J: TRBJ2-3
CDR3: CASRASGSGTQYF

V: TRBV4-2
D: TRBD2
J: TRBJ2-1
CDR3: CASSQDQQGASGRSQVTQFF

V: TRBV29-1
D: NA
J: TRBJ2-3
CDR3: CSVDGGIRTDTQYF

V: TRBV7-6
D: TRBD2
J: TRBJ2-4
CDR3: CASAPASGFKNIQYF

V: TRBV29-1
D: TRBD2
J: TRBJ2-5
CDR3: CSVERLAGVREQYF

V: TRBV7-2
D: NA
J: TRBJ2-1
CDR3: CASSLEVVPSYNEQFF

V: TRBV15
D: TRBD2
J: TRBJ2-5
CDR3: CATTSASGSQETQYF

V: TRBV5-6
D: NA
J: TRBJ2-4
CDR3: CASSLGPENIQYF

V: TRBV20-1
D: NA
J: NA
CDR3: CSASSGRIGKNIQYF

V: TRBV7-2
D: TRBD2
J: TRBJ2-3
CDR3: CASSPIGRLAADTQYF

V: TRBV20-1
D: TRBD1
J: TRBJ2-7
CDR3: CSAKRGTGAYEQYF

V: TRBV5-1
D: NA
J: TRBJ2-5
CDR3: CASSLESPQETQYF

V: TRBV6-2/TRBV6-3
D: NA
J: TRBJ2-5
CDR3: CASGKLGPETQYF

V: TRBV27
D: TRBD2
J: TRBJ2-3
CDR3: CASIRAGAGRDTQYF

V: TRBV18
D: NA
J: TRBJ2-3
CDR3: CASSPYPDSSTDTQYF

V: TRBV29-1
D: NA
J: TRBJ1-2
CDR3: CSGIRDNGGGYTF

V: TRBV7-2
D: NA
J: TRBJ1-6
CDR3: CASSLNPPVSPLHF

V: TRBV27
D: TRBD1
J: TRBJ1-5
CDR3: CASSSADREFVQPQHF

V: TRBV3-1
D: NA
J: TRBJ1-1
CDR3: CASSQYTRRNLNTEAFF

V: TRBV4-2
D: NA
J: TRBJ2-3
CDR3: CASSQDPGRNQDTQYF

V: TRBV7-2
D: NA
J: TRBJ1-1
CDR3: CASSLGGAQGNTEAFF

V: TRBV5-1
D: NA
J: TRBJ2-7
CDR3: CASSSAGSNYEQYF

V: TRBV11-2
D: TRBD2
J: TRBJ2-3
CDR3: CASSLKREVATQYF

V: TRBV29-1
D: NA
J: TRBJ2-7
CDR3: CSVEGGHSPYEQYF

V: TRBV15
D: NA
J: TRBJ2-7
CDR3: CATSRVAGDSYEQYF

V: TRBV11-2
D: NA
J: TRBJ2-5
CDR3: CAGSSRDPNNEQYF

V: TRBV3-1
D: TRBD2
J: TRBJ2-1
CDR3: CASSYWTSGNEQFF

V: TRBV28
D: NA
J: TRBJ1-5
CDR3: CASTAALRPQHF

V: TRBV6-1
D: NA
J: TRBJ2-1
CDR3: CASNPWPPYGTEAYNEQFF

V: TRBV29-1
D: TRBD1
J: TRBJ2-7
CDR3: CSVVGQGSYEQYF

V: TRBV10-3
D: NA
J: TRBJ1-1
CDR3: CAISESTATEAFF

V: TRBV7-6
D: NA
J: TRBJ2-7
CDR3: CASSLRREREQYF

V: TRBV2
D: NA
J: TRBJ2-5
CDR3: CASSLLVETQYF